These 25 T cell receptor beta chains came from one sample sequenced in a study of control samples from healthy donors and cancer patients. Measured with immunoSEQ multiplex PCR; TCRdb has only the in-frame clones, and not every one. The sample has 170,000 or so clones, roughly 93% seen once. The sample taken for sequencing was blood. These receptors originate from a man between 18 and 29 years old in good health.

The rearrangement uses TRBV5-1 and TRBJ2-2, with TRBD1 matching over 9 bases. This CDR3 spans 15 amino acids. V lost 6 bases to trimming and J lost 3 bases; unmatched junction nucleotides: 6. CDR1 is SGHRS, CDR2 YFSETQ, per germline. The CDR3 DNA follows: TGCGCCAGCATGGGAGACAGGGGGTACACCGGGGAGCTGTTTTTT. Protein sequence: CASMGDRGYTGELFF.

The chain joins TRBV5-1 to TRBJ1-1; a possible D gene is TRBD1 (6 bases). Germline V gives CDR1 SGHRS, CDR2 YFSETQ. This CDR3 spans 15 amino acids. With 1 base removed from V and 3 bases from J, the gap between germline ends came to 13 bases. In DNA form, the CDR3 reads TGCGCCAGCAGCTTGTATGGCGGGGGCGACACTGAAGCTTTCTTT. It specifies CASSLYGGGDTEAFF.

The rearrangement joins TRBV7-2 to TRBJ2-1, with 12 positions matching TRBD2. The trim removed 5 bases at V and 0 bases at J, leaving 5 bases unmatched. This CDR3 is built from 17 residues. The germline CDR1 and CDR2 sequences are SGHTA and FQGNSA. CDR3 sequence (DNA): TGTGCCAGCAGCCAGAGGACTAGCGGGGCCTCCTACAATGAGCAGTTCTTC. Protein: CASSQRTSGASYNEQFF.

This chain connects TRBV7-8 to TRBJ2-6; D may be TRBD1 (5 bases). The CDR3 is 16 residues long. From germline, CDR1 is SGHVS and CDR2 FQNEAQ. V was shortened by 5 bases and J by 0 bases, with 11 bases between the two germline ends. This chain's CDR3 is CASSLSQGSGANVLTF. As DNA, the CDR3 is TGTGCCAGCAGCCTTTCTCAGGGCTCTGGGGCCAACGTCCTGACTTTC.

V usage is TRBV2 and J usage is TRBJ1-1; possibly TRBD1 for D (6 bases). The V and J ends lost 7 bases and 7 bases respectively, with 16 bases between them. CDR1 is SNHLY and CDR2 is FYNNEI in the germline V gene. This CDR3 is built from 13 residues. CDR3 loop: CASIYAGALEAFF. Here the CDR3 DNA reads TGTGCCAGCATATACGCAGGGGCTCTTGAAGCTTTCTTT.

The chain carries TRBV10-1 and TRBJ1-3; D is uncertain. V was shortened by 7 bases and J by 0 bases, with 7 bases between the two germline ends. Germline CDR1 reads WNHNN; CDR2 reads SYGVQD (reference sequence). The CDR3 covers 13 residues. CDR3 DNA: TGCGCCAGCAACAGCGACTCTGGAAACACCATATATTTT. This gives the protein CASNSDSGNTIYF.

This clone was observed a single time. The chain joins TRBV10-1 to TRBJ1-4; the D is unclear. The CDR3 contains 13 residues. The germline V and J ends were trimmed by 2 bases and 6 bases, with 7 bases remaining between them. Germline CDR1 WNHNN, CDR2 SYGVQD (reference sequence). The DNA for the CDR3 is TGCGCCAGCAGTGAGAGAGGATATGAAAAACTGTTTTTT. It yields the protein CASSERGYEKLFF.

The CDR3 here is CASSQRQGANTGELFF. The CDR3 coding sequence is TGCGCCAGCAGCCAGAGACAGGGGGCGAACACCGGGGAGCTGTTTTTT. The chain carries TRBV4-1 and TRBJ2-2; TRBD1 matches 9 bases. V lost 3 bases to trimming and J lost 0 bases; unmatched junction nucleotides: 2. The length of the CDR3 is 16 residues. Per the germline V gene, CDR1 is MGHRA and CDR2 is YSYEKL.

This clone was counted a single time. The chain couples TRBV5-1 to TRBJ1-5, with D possibly matching TRBD1 (5 bases). The germline V gene has CDR1 SGHRS and CDR2 YFSETQ. This CDR3 region has 16 residues. The V end lost 0 bases, the J end lost 5 bases, and 15 bases lay between the germline ends. The CDR3 sequence: CASSLGPRGPYQPQHF. The CDR3 bases are TGCGCCAGCAGCTTGGGGCCCCGGGGCCCTTATCAGCCCCAGCATTTT.

This clone was recorded a few times. The V and J genes are TRBV6-4 and TRBJ1-5; no clear D gene. Trimming cost V 4 bases and J 4 bases, with 8 bases left between them. This CDR3 comprises 13 residues. Germline CDR1 reads MRHNA; CDR2 reads SNTAGT. CDR3 DNA sequence: TGTGCCAGCAGTGTGGGATTAAATCAGCCCCAGCATTTT. Translating it yields CASSVGLNQPQHF.

This chain links TRBV7-7 with TRBJ2-2, with 12 bases that match TRBD1. The CDR3 extends over 15 amino acids. Germline V lookup: CDR1 SSHAT, CDR2 FNYEAQ (reference sequence). The V and J ends lost 5 bases and 4 bases, in that order; junction bases with no gene match: 2. CDR3 coding DNA: TGTGCCAGCAGCCCGGGACAGGGGGCCACCGGGGAGCTGTTTTTT. Protein product: CASSPGQGATGELFF.

The chain carries TRBV11-2 and TRBJ2-2, with D unclear. Germline V lookup: CDR1 SGHAT, CDR2 FQNNGV. The length of the CDR3 is 14 residues. V was shortened by 1 base and J by 4 bases, with 7 bases between the two germline ends. The chain's CDR3 is CASSLGYATGELFF. The CDR3 DNA reads as TGTGCCAGCAGCTTAGGTTATGCCACCGGGGAGCTGTTTTTT.

The gene calls are TRBV5-1 and TRBJ2-1; tentative D call: TRBD2 (7 bases). V was clipped by 2 bases and J by 8 bases, with 14 bases between them. Germline CDR1 and CDR2: SGHRS and YFSETQ. The CDR3 runs 14 residues. The CDR3 nucleotides read TGCGCCAGCAGCTTCCTACAGGGAGGGGATGAGCAGTTCTTC. The encoded protein is CASSFLQGGDEQFF.

The chain carries TRBV25-1 and TRBJ2-7; possible D gene TRBD1, 6 bases. V was cut by 0 bases and J by 5 bases, with 14 bases left in between. Germline values: CDR1 MGHDK, CDR2 SYGVNS. The CDR3 has 15 amino acids. CDR3 in DNA: TGTGCCAGCAGTGAATATCGAGGGGGACCTAACGAGCAGTACTTC. This encodes CASSEYRGGPNEQYF.

The chain combines TRBV6-5 with TRBJ1-3; D possibly corresponds to TRBD1 (6 bases). The CDR3 covers 15 residues. The V gene lost 6 bases and the J gene lost 3 bases, with 15 bases spanning the gap. Germline CDR1 and CDR2: MNHEY and SVGAGI. The CDR3 here is CASREAGAGGNTIYF. The CDR3 DNA sequence: TGTGCCAGCAGGGAGGCAGGGGCGGGTGGAAACACCATATATTTT.

The rearrangement uses TRBV1 and TRBJ2-3; TRBD2 is taken as the D call from the table, unchecked against the DNA. TRBV1 is classified as a pseudogene. This CDR3 has 15 residues. The CDR3, as DNA: TGCACCAGCAGCCAAGATGACGGGGACACAGATACGCAGTATTTT. Protein sequence: CTSSQDDGDTDTQYF.

The rearrangement uses TRBV19 and TRBJ1-3, with D possibly TRBD1 on 5 matching bases. The CDR3 is made up of 13 amino acids. Trimming took 5 bases from V and 2 from J, leaving 7 bases between them. From germline, CDR1 is LNHDA and CDR2 SQIVND (reference sequence). The CDR3 sequence is CASSGAAGNTIYF. The CDR3 DNA sequence: TGTGCCAGTAGTGGGGCAGCTGGAAACACCATATATTTT.

The genes are TRBV7-3 and TRBJ1-1; 7 nucleotides line up with TRBD1. The CDR3 is 14 residues long. CDR1 is SGHTA and CDR2 is FQGTGA in the germline V gene. J gave up 4 bases and V 5 bases, and 7 bases lay outside the gene matches. The CDR3 nucleotides are TGTGCCAGCAGCCTAAGGGGGCTGGGCACTGAAGCTTTCTTT. Translated, it gives CASSLRGLGTEAFF.

J is TRBJ2-3 and V is TRBV6-5; maybe TRBD2 (5 bases). The CDR3 runs to 16 residues. Per the germline V gene, CDR1 is MNHEY and CDR2 is SVGAGI. Trimming shortened V by 0 bases and J by 0 bases, and 10 bases separated the two germline ends. CDR3 amino acids: CASSYSTGSSTDTQYF. The CDR3 coding sequence is TGTGCCAGCAGTTACTCGACGGGGTCTAGCACAGATACGCAGTATTTT.

This chain joins TRBV3-1 (or the pseudogene TRBV3-2) and TRBJ1-4; no firm D call. The V gene's germline CDR1 is LGHDT and CDR2 YNNKEL (reference sequence). The ends were cut back, 1 base at V and 4 bases at J, with 16 bases in the middle. The CDR3 sequence is 17 residues long. CDR3 sequence reads: CASSQVLDRKSNEKLFF. The DNA for the CDR3 is TGTGCCAGCAGCCAAGTCTTGGACCGAAAAAGTAATGAAAAACTGTTTTTT.

The V gene is TRBV7-3, the J gene TRBJ2-2; 13 bases fit TRBD2. This CDR3 region has 16 residues. After removal of 4 bases from V and 8 bases from J, the junction contained 7 bases not matched to a gene. Germline V gene lookup returns CDR1 SGHTA and CDR2 FQGTGA. The CDR3 region is CASSSGLAGPQGELFF. The CDR3 DNA sequence: TGTGCCAGCAGCTCGGGACTAGCGGGGCCACAGGGGGAGCTGTTTTTT.

The chain links TRBV2 to TRBJ2-7; 10 bases are shared with TRBD1. J lost 3 bases, V lost 7 bases, and 9 bases had no gene match. CDR3 size: 15 residues. Germline values: CDR1 SNHLY, CDR2 FYNNEI. CDR3 sequence: CASTPGDRGLYEQYF. CDR3 bases: TGTGCCAGCACTCCGGGAGACAGGGGGCTCTACGAGCAGTACTTC.

DNA for the CDR3: TGTGCCAGCAGCGCGGAGGGACAGGGGAATGAAAAACTGTTTTTT. Residues: CASSAEGQGNEKLFF. The chain employs TRBV9 and TRBJ1-4, with 10 bases lining up with TRBD1. This CDR3 spans 15 amino acids. Trimming took 3 bases from V and 5 from J; bases not matched to a gene: 4. Germline V gene lookup returns CDR1 SGDLS and CDR2 YYNGEE.

The chain recombines TRBV5-1 with TRBJ2-7; possibly TRBD1 or TRBD2 for D (5 bases each). Trimming left V 0 bases short and J 0 bases short, with 19 bases between. The germline V gene has CDR1 SGHRS and CDR2 YFSETQ. There are 18 residues in the CDR3. Here the CDR3 reads CASSLVGASPRSSYEQYF. Written as DNA, the CDR3 is TGCGCCAGCAGCTTGGTCGGGGCTTCCCCGCGCAGCTCCTACGAGCAGTACTTC.

This clone was observed a handful of times. The chain carries TRBV10-3 and TRBJ1-4; no clear D gene. V was trimmed by 3 bases and J by 10 bases, leaving 12 bases between them. The CDR3 extends over 13 amino acids. Germline assignment: CDR1 ENHRY and CDR2 SYGVKD. The CDR3 spells CAISDPAIGKLFF. DNA for the CDR3: TGTGCCATCAGTGACCCAGCGATCGGAAAACTGTTTTTT.